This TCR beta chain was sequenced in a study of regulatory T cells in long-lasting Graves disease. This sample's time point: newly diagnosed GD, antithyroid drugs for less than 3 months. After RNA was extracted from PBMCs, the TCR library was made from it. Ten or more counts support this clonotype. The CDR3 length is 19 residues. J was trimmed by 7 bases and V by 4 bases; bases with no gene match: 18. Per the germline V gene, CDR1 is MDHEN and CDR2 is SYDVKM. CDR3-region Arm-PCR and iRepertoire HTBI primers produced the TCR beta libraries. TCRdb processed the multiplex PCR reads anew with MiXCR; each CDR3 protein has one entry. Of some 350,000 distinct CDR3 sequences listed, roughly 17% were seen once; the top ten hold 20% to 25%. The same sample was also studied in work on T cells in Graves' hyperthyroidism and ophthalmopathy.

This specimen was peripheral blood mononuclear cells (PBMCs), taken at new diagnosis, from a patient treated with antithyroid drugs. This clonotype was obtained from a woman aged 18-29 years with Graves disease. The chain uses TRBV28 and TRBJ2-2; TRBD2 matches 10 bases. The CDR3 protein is CASSWVGLAGVHRVGELFF. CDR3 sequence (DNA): TGTGCCAGCAGTTGGGTTGGGCTAGCGGGGGTCCATCGTGTCGGGGAGCTGTTTTTT.